The 3 T cell receptor beta chains presented below share a single source sample, sequenced in a study of OX40 agonist ivuxolimab in advanced cancers. The protocol was immunoSEQ multiplex PCR, while the TCRdb copy is restricted to in-frame clones and leaves out a portion. The table includes some 48,000 clones, approximately 91% detected once. Sequencing was performed on CD4+ or CD8+ T cells sorted from blood, taken in a trial of the OX40 agonist ivuxolimab. Receptors were obtained from an adult with an advanced solid tumor such as melanoma, head and neck, liver or kidney cancer.

The CDR3 DNA reads as TGCGCCAGCAGCTTGGTGGCTGGGACGGACAACTATGGCTACACCTTC. This translates into CASSLVAGTDNYGYTF. J is TRBJ1-2 and V is TRBV5-1; possibly TRBD1 for D (5 bases). This CDR3 has 16 amino acids. Germline V gene sequence: CDR1 SGHRS, CDR2 YFSETQ. V was pared by 0 bases and J by 2 bases, with 14 bases between.

Of note for this clone: A read error may produce the germline difference seen at one junction end. The chain joins TRBV9 to TRBJ1-1; 7 bases agree with TRBD1. CDR1 and CDR2 from the germline V gene are SGDLS and YYNGEE. The CDR3 runs 16 residues. CDR3 protein: CASSEKTGWENTEAFF. As DNA, the CDR3 is TGTGCCAGCAGCGAAAAGACAGGGTGGGAAAACACTGAGGCTTTCTTT.

The chain uses TRBV27 and TRBJ1-1, with D possibly TRBD1 on 6 matching bases. Trimming removed 2 bases from V and 4 bases from J, with 8 bases in between. This CDR3 comprises 13 residues. Germline V gene data show CDR1 as MNHEY and CDR2 as SMNVEV (reference sequence). Here the CDR3 DNA reads TGTGCCAGCAGTTTAGCAGGGGTCACTGAAGCTTTCTTT. Its protein is CASSLAGVTEAFF.